The following is a TCR beta chain sequence with its context. This sample is part of a study of blood T cell repertoires in COVID-19. In the original processing: The authors estimated nucleated cell counts from reference gene primer amplification. Clones were sequenced by immunoSEQ multiplex PCR, and TCRdb holds only the in-frame ones, with some missing. V and J calls plus clone size are reproduced from that table; the DNA served to infer D and trimming. Of a few hundred thousand clones in the sample, almost 90% are singletons; the top ten hold 1%. V lost 6 bases and J lost 7; bases outside the gene matches: 6. From germline, CDR1 is MDHEN and CDR2 SYDVKM. CDR3 size: 14 residues. The study recruited people aged roughly 18 to 100 years across approximately 24 US areas.

V usage is TRBV28 and J usage is TRBJ1-6, with 7 bases identical to TRBD1. The source of this sequence is a woman in her 30s who had been exposed to COVID-19. Source material: PBMCs or T cells enriched from blood (not recorded which). CDR3 amino acids: CASSRDSLNSPLHF. The CDR3 region has the DNA TGTGCCAGCAGCCGGGACAGCCTCAATTCACCCCTCCACTTT.